This TCR beta chain originates from a study of blood T cell repertoires in COVID-19. Study-level information: T cells, B-cell-depleted T cells, or PBMCs supplied cDNA or gDNA.

Original methodology: The assay estimated nucleated cells by amplifying reference gene primers. The protocol was immunoSEQ multiplex PCR, while the TCRdb copy is restricted to in-frame clones and leaves out a portion. That table supplies the V and J calls and clone size; D and trimming were determined from the DNA. The repertoire consists of around 260,000 clones, with over 65% occurring once and the leading ten covering about 4.3%. The TCR comes from a man aged 60 to 69 who had recovered from COVID-19. Material for sequencing was peripheral blood.

The CDR3 spells CASSQLDRWDPPGYNEQFF. The DNA of the CDR3 is TGCGCCAGCAGTCAATTGGACAGGTGGGACCCGCCCGGCTACAATGAGCAGTTCTTC. V usage is TRBV23-1 and J usage is TRBJ2-1; TRBD1 matches 7 bases. TRBV23-1 belongs to the ORF category, with a function that is uncertain. J was trimmed by 3 bases and V by 1 base; bases with no gene match: 15. The CDR3 consists of 19 residues.